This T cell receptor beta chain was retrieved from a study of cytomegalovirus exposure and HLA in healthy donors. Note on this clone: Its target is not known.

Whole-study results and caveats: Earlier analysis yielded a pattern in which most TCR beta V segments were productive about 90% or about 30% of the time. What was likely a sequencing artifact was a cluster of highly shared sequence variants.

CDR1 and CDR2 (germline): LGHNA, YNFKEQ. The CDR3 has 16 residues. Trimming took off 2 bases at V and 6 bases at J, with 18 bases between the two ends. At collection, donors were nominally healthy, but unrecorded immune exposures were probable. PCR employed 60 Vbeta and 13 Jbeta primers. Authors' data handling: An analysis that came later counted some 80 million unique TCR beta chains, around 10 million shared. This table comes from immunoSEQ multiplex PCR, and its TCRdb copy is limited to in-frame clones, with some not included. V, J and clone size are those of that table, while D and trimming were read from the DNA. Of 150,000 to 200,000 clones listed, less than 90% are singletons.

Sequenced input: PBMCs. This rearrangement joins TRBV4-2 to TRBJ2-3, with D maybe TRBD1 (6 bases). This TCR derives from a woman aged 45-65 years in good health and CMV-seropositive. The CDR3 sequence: CASSQNGQGFGDTQYF. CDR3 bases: TGTGCCAGCAGCCAAAACGGGCAGGGGTTTGGGGATACGCAGTATTTT.